This passage covers 14 T cell receptor beta chains from one sample sequenced in a study of Ad26.COV2.S vaccination and SARS-CoV-2 variants. Regarding treatment: around 19 received Ad26.COV2.S at low or high dose, single or two shots; about 5 received placebo; per-sample allocation not given. The samples were gathered on day 63 after the first injection of vaccine or placebo. The method was immunoSEQ multiplex PCR; TCRdb's version includes in-frame clones alone and lacks a portion of them. The sample yields 300,000 to 400,000 clones, approximately 90% seen once. Material: peripheral blood, obtained in a trial of Ad26.COV2.S vaccine versus placebo. These receptors were obtained from a person aged 18-60 years who received the Ad26.COV2.S COVID-19 vaccine or a placebo.

This clone was seen a single time. J is TRBJ1-1 and V is TRBV18, with no clear D. Germline V gives CDR1 KGHSH, CDR2 LQKENI. The CDR3 is 12 residues long. The V end lost 8 bases, the J end lost 5 bases, and 12 bases lay between the germline ends. Written as DNA, the CDR3 is TGTGCCAGCCGGGCGGCTAGTACTGAAGCTTTCTTT. Its protein product is CASRAASTEAFF.

The chain combines TRBV12-3 or TRBV12-4 with TRBJ2-1; D not certain. The length of the CDR3 is 13 residues. V lost 8 bases, J lost 5 bases, and 13 bases lay in between. This CDR3 is CASHGGRNNEQFF. The CDR3 region has the DNA TGTGCCAGCCATGGCGGAAGAAACAATGAGCAGTTCTTC.

The CDR3 DNA follows: TGTGCCAGCAGCCCCTACTCGACAGGGGGCCTTAGAGAGACCCAGTACTTC. Its protein product is CASSPYSTGGLRETQYF. V is TRBV3-1 (or the pseudogene TRBV3-2) and J is TRBJ2-5; TRBD1 matches at 10 bases. Losses at the gene ends were 4 bases for V and 4 bases for J; bases not matched to a gene: 12. This CDR3 contains 17 residues. The germline V gene has CDR1 LGHDT and CDR2 YNNKEL (reference sequence).

The sample holds one count of this clone. This chain's CDR3 is CASSPGQGSSPLHF. CDR3 coding DNA: TGTGCCAGCAGTCCTGGACAGGGGAGTTCACCCCTCCACTTT. This chain joins TRBV27 and TRBJ1-6, with TRBD1 matching over 9 bases. CDR3 length equals 14 residues. V trimming: 5 bases; J trimming: 9 bases; junction bases outside the gene matches: 5. CDR1 and CDR2 (germline): MNHEY, SMNVEV (reference sequence).

The chain employs TRBV6-6 and TRBJ2-1, with TRBD2 as a possible D gene (6 bases). There are 15 residues in the CDR3. V lost 2 bases, J lost 6 bases, and 14 bases lay in between. Looked up from germline, CDR1 is MNHNY and CDR2 is SVGAGI (reference sequence). In DNA form, the CDR3 reads TGTGCCAGCAGTTACAGTGGGACTTACTCCAATGAGCAGTTCTTC. Amino acid sequence: CASSYSGTYSNEQFF.

For the CDR3, the DNA is TGTGCCAGCAGTGGGTTGGCGGATACGCAGTATTTT. Encoded protein: CASSGLADTQYF. The chain recombines TRBV2 with TRBJ2-3, with no clear D. CDR1 and CDR2 from the germline V gene are SNHLY and FYNNEI. Trimming removed 4 bases at V and 6 bases at J, with 8 bases between. This CDR3 is built from 12 residues.

The chain has TRBV7-3 and TRBJ2-1; the D gene is possibly TRBD1 (5 bases). V was cut by 4 bases and J by 1 base, with 11 bases left in between. Germline loops: CDR1 SGHTA, CDR2 FQGTGA. This CDR3 is built from 15 residues. Written as DNA, the CDR3 is TGTGCCAGCAGCTCAACAGGATCGTCCTACAATGAGCAGTTCTTC. Translation gives CASSSTGSSYNEQFF.

V usage is TRBV7-8 and J usage is TRBJ2-5; perhaps D is TRBD1 or TRBD2 (6 bases each). This CDR3 is built from 15 residues. With 5 bases removed from V and 5 bases from J, the gap between germline ends came to 18 bases. Germline CDR1 SGHVS, CDR2 FQNEAQ. Here the CDR3 DNA reads TGTGCCAGCAGCCGTAGAGGGGGGCTCGGGGAGACCCAGTACTTC. Encoded protein: CASSRRGGLGETQYF.

The chain uses TRBV28 and TRBJ1-2; TRBD1 might be the D (5 bases). Trimming shortened V by 4 bases and J by 10 bases, and 19 bases separated the two germline ends. This CDR3 has 14 residues. The germline gives CDR1 MDHEN, CDR2 SYDVKM. The CDR3 nucleotides read TGTGCCAGCAGTTCCCCCCCCGGGGGTGTTTTCTACACCTTC. Translating gives CASSSPPGGVFYTF.

The chain couples TRBV7-9 to TRBJ1-5; perhaps TRBD1 as D (6 bases). Per the germline V gene, CDR1 is SEHNR and CDR2 is FQNEAQ (reference sequence). The CDR3 length is 16 residues. V gave up 2 bases and J gave up 3 bases, with 14 bases separating them. The CDR3 loop reads CASSLYSGDNNQPQHF. Written as DNA, the CDR3 is TGTGCCAGCAGCTTATATTCAGGGGATAACAATCAGCCCCAGCATTTT. Full variable domain (remainder filled in from reference TRBV7-9 and TRBJ1-5): DTGVSQNPRHKITKRGQNVTFRCDPISEHNRLYWYRQTLGQGPEFLTYFQNEAQLEKSRLLSDRFSAERPKGSFSTLEIQRTEQGDSAMYLCASSLYSGDNNQPQHFGDGTRLSIL.

V and J are TRBV4-2 and TRBJ2-7; TRBD1 aligns across 7 bases. The CDR3 consists of 19 residues. V dropped 3 bases and J dropped 6; count of bases not matched to a gene: 23. Germline lookup yields CDR1 LGHNA and CDR2 YNFKEQ. CDR3 sequence: CASSQDSGTAYGPAPEQYF. The CDR3 DNA is TGTGCCAGCAGCCAGGACTCCGGGACAGCTTACGGGCCGGCACCCGAGCAGTACTTC.

The chain links TRBV7-2 to TRBJ1-2; 10 bases map to TRBD1. The CDR3 contains 15 residues. V trimming: 4 bases; J trimming: 3 bases; junction bases outside the gene matches: 5. Germline values: CDR1 SGHTA, CDR2 FQGNSA. CDR3 nucleotides: TGTGCCAGCAGCTACCCGGGACAGGGGTACTATGGCTACACCTTC. It translates to CASSYPGQGYYGYTF.

The chain carries TRBV19 and TRBJ1-2; 7 bases agree with TRBD1. The CDR3 contains 17 residues. Germline lookup yields CDR1 LNHDA and CDR2 SQIVND (reference sequence). Germline trimming cut 6 bases from V and 5 bases from J; bases unmatched to any gene: 18. CDR3 DNA: TGTGCCAGTAGCGTAGACCCTCTGACAGGGTTAAGGTATGGCTACACCTTC. Protein sequence: CASSVDPLTGLRYGYTF.

The rearrangement joins TRBV6-5 to TRBJ2-1; 8 bases match TRBD2. V gave up 5 bases and J gave up 3 bases; unmatched junction bases: 6. CDR1 and CDR2 from the germline V gene are MNHEY and SVGAGI. CDR3 length: 15 residues. The CDR3 DNA reads TGTGCCAGCAGTCGGGGGGGCCCGATCTACAATGAGCAGTTCTTC. This translates into CASSRGGPIYNEQFF.